This T cell receptor beta chain was recorded in a study of blood T cell repertoires in COVID-19. Study at large: The cDNA or gDNA used as material had been derived from T cells, B-cell-depleted T cells, or PBMCs.

The CDR3 loop spans 13 amino acids. Per the germline V gene, CDR1 is MNHEY and CDR2 is SMNVEV (reference sequence). With 2 bases removed from V and 6 bases from J, the gap between germline ends came to 10 bases. Per the original data handling: Reference gene primer amplification gave nucleated cell count estimates. Sequenced by immunoSEQ multiplex PCR; TCRdb stores in-frame clones only, minus some. The V and J calls and clone size are taken from that table; D and trimming were inferred from the DNA. Counted here are over 450,000 clones, approximately 88% occurring once; the ten biggest clones make up around 7.8%.

Source material: peripheral blood. The rearrangement joins TRBV27 to TRBJ1-1; D is unresolved. This TCR was recovered from a woman aged 45-60 years with COVID-19, enrolled during active disease. CDR3 loop: CASSLPDSSEAFF. In nucleotides, the CDR3 is TGTGCCAGCAGTTTACCCGATAGCTCTGAAGCTTTCTTT.